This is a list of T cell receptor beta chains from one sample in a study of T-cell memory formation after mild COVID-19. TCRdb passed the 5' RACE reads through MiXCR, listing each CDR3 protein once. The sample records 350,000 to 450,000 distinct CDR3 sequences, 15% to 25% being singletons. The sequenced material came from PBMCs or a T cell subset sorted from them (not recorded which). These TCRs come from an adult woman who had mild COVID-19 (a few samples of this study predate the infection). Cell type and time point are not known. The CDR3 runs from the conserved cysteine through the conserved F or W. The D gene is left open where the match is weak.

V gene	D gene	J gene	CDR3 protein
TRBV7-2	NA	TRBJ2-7	CASSPSILAYEQYF
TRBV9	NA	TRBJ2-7	CASSVGAGFYEQYF
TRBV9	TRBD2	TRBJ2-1	CASSVAEVGGKFF
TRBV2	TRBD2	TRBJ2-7	CASRGTSGGLQTYEQYF
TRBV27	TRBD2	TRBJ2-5	CASSLGRGEVGETQYF
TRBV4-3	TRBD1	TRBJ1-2	CASSQENRGYGYTF
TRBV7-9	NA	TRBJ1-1	CASSLLAAWDTEAFF
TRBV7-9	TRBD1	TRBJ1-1	CASSLRPADRASEAFF
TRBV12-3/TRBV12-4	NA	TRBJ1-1	CASSPTPQGTTEAFF
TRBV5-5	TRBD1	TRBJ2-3	CASSFTGETTDTQYF
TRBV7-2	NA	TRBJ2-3	CASSFLLGGDTQYF
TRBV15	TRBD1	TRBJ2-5	CATSRVDRQETQYF
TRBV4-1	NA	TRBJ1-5	CASSQEGGLSNQPQHF
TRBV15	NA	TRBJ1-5	CATSRDSDSLRSQHF
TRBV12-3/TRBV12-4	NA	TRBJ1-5	CASSFASRQPQHF
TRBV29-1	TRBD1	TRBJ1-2	CSVGLGQGANYGYTF
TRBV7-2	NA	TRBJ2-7	CASSPGFYSSYEQYF
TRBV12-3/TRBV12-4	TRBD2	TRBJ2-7	CASSFSSGLYEQYF
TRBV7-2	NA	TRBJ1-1	CASSLGVWGEAFF
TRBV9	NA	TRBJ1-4	CASSSLGGTGEKLFF
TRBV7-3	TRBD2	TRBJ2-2	CASSLRLAGAPNTGELFF
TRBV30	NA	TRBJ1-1	CAWSVPAQTEAFF
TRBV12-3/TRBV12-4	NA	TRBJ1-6	CASSPSGSRGFNSPLHF